This T cell receptor beta chain was found in a study of beta chain features in type 1 diabetes. Without exception, sorted populations had purity beyond 95%. This clone was observed a handful of times. Its antigen is unknown. Broader study findings: When Type 1 diabetes patients were examined, their TCRB CDR3s proved moderately but significantly shorter in all four CD4+ subsets.

V lost 7 bases to trimming and J lost 4 bases; unmatched junction nucleotides: 4. Germline CDR1 SQVTM, CDR2 ANQGSEA. The CDR3 consists of 11 residues. Expressed TCRB transcripts were sequenced, since all the RNA that had been isolated was reverse transcribed. Data came from immunoSEQ multiplex PCR; TCRdb stores just in-frame clones and leaves some out. The sample has 350,000 or so clones, around a fifth seen once. This clonotype was obtained from a woman in her late teens or twenties in good health. The chain recombines TRBV29-1 with TRBJ2-7, with TRBD1 matching over 7 bases. The specimen was naive CD4+ T cells from blood. The CDR3 is CSAWTGYEQYF. The CDR3 DNA reads TGCAGCGCCTGGACAGGTTACGAGCAGTACTTC.